Sequencing of this TCR beta chain was carried out in a study of cytotoxic CD8 clonotypes in ibrutinib-treated CLL. General study findings and limits: Treatment saw public clonotypes, which were uncommon, either contract or stay stable.

This clone was recorded once. Its antigen is unknown. Profiled with immunoSEQ multiplex PCR; TCRdb holds only in-frame clones, not every one. The sample carries some 310,000 clones, approximately 80% recorded once. This receptor was taken from a human donor with chronic lymphocytic leukemia. The sequencing here drew on PBMCs, taken before ibrutinib treatment.

The CDR3 region is CSVWGRESGTEAFF. The CDR3, as DNA: TGCAGCGTCTGGGGCAGGGAGTCGGGCACTGAAGCTTTCTTT. This chain links TRBV29-1 with TRBJ1-1; D is possibly TRBD1 (5 bases). The V gene lost 6 bases and the J gene lost 4 bases, with 18 bases spanning the gap. Germline assignment: CDR1 SQVTM and CDR2 ANQGSEA. The CDR3 runs to 14 residues.